This T cell receptor beta chain was recorded in a study of technical replicates of blood from four donors. CDR3 size: 15 residues. V lost 0 bases, J lost 4 bases, and 4 bases stayed unmatched. The germline V gene encodes CDR1 SGDLS and CDR2 YYNGEE. TCRdb's table, derived via immunoSEQ multiplex PCR, lists solely in-frame clones and lacks some. The table includes tens of thousands of clones, about nine tenths detected once. This receptor was taken from a human donor in good health. Some clones in this sample may be carry-over from other donors' samples. This sequence joins TRBV9 and TRBJ2-3; 8 bases are shared with TRBD2. The sequenced material came from PBMCs. The CDR3: CASSVGGGLADTQYF. The CDR3 coding sequence is TGTGCCAGCAGCGTAGGGGGGGGACTAGCAGATACGCAGTATTTT.